This T cell receptor (beta chain) appears in the sequencing data of a study of Ad26.COV2.S vaccination and SARS-CoV-2 variants. About the study: Sample donor was a member of the COV1001 Ad26.COV2.S trial arm. Participants got Ad26.COV2.S intramuscularly, once or twice 56 days apart.

Findings and caveats of the study: Substantial response breadth was reportedly seen for spike-specific CD8+ and CD4+ T cells after vaccination.

The treatment denotes: some 20 received Ad26.COV2.S at low or high dose, single or two shots; 5 received placebo; per-sample allocation not given. Collection of samples fell on day 63 after the first vaccine or placebo injection. Vaccination employed an Ad26 vector expressing the Wuhan-strain SARS-CoV-2 spike. Of note for this clone: Its cognate antigen is unknown.

TCRdb keeps only in-frame clones here, not all; method: immunoSEQ multiplex PCR. There are a few hundred thousand clones in the sample; 80% to 90% occur only once, and around 3.6% lies in the top ten. V lost 1 base and J lost 3, with 7 bases in between. CDR3 length: 13 residues. Germline values: CDR1 SGHRS, CDR2 YFSETQ. The sample was peripheral blood, taken in a trial of Ad26.COV2.S vaccine versus placebo. The rearrangement uses TRBV5-1 and TRBJ1-2; D unclear. This TCR derives from a person aged 18 to 59 who received the Ad26.COV2.S COVID-19 vaccine or a placebo. The chain's CDR3 is CASSLFRDYGYTF. The CDR3 region has the DNA TGCGCCAGCAGCTTGTTTAGGGACTATGGCTACACCTTC.